A single sample gave rise to the 13 T cell receptor beta chains below, sequenced in a study of CD8+ T cells in alopecia areata. In each case, RNA was isolated and then reverse transcribed into cDNA as the sequencing template. Sequencing used immunoSEQ multiplex PCR; TCRdb keeps in-frame clones, though not all of them. Of around 200,000 clones in the sample, 50% to 60% were seen once. Treatment indicated: oral pan-JAK inhibitor, 5-10 mg twice daily. Source: CD4+ T cells sorted from blood, taken at week 4, from a patient treated with tofacitinib. The receptors were sampled from a human donor with alopecia areata.

This chain uses TRBV30 with TRBJ2-7; no clear D gene. From germline, CDR1 is GTSNPN and CDR2 SVGIG (reference sequence). Trimming removed 3 bases from V and 0 bases from J, with 15 bases in between. This CDR3 has 15 amino acids. The CDR3 DNA reads as TGTGCCTGGAGCCAGAACGACCGACTCTCCTACGAGCAGTACTTC. It translates to CAWSQNDRLSYEQYF.

This chain uses TRBV30 with TRBJ2-3; TRBD1 might be the D (5 bases). The CDR3 sequence is 12 residues long. CDR1 is GTSNPN, CDR2 SVGIG, per germline (reference sequence). Between the trimmed V and J ends, which lost 0 bases and 8 bases, there was a span of 9 bases. CDR3 residues: CAWSVGEGTQYF. DNA for the CDR3: TGTGCCTGGAGTGTAGGGGAAGGTACGCAGTATTTT.

The gene calls are TRBV6-1 and TRBJ1-2, with D unresolved. The ends were cut back, 6 bases at V and 2 bases at J, with 16 bases in the middle. The CDR3 consists of 15 residues. Germline CDR1 reads MNHNS; CDR2 reads SASEGT. Here the CDR3 reads CASRVMFAENYGYTF. Here the CDR3 DNA reads TGTGCCAGCAGGGTAATGTTTGCGGAAAACTATGGCTACACCTTC.

The CDR3 DNA reads TGTGCCACCCGACCGGGTCAAGAGACCCAGTACTTC. It translates to CATRPGQETQYF. V usage is TRBV6-6 and J usage is TRBJ2-5; D is undetermined. The ends were cut back, 10 bases at V and 2 bases at J, with 11 bases in the middle. The CDR3 totals 12 residues. Per the germline V gene, CDR1 is MNHNY and CDR2 is SVGAGI (reference sequence).

V is TRBV29-1 and J is TRBJ2-3; D call uncertain. From germline, CDR1 is SQVTM and CDR2 ANQGSEA. The CDR3 sequence is 15 residues long. Trimming removed 4 bases from V and 0 bases from J, with 14 bases in between. The DNA of the CDR3 is TGCAGCGTTGTATTCCCGCTCGGTAGCACAGATACGCAGTATTTT. Translated: CSVVFPLGSTDTQYF.

The chain recombines TRBV29-1 with TRBJ1-4; D is uncertain. Trimming left V 4 bases short and J 5 bases short, with 11 bases between. The length of the CDR3 is 13 residues. The germline CDR1 and CDR2 sequences are SQVTM and ANQGSEA. CDR3 nucleotides: TGCAGCGTTGTTTGGGTTATAAATGAAAAACTGTTTTTT. It codes for CSVVWVINEKLFF.

The chain is built from TRBV29-1 and TRBJ2-5, with 7 bases lining up with TRBD2. Germline V CDR1 and CDR2: SQVTM, ANQGSEA. There are 13 residues in the CDR3. Trimming took 2 bases from V and 4 from J; bases not matched to a gene: 4. The chain's CDR3 is CSVENWEGETQYF. Here the CDR3 DNA reads TGCAGCGTTGAAAATTGGGAGGGAGAGACCCAGTACTTC.

The genes are TRBV5-6 and TRBJ1-2; TRBD1 aligns across 9 bases. Germline V gene sequence: CDR1 SGHDT, CDR2 YYEEEE. The CDR3 contains 14 residues. V was clipped by 2 bases and J by 4 bases; unmatched bases: 3. The CDR3 protein is CASSLQGASYGYTF. CDR3 nucleotide sequence: TGTGCCAGCAGCTTACAGGGGGCAAGCTATGGCTACACCTTC.

This CDR3 is CAWSADTGELFF. DNA for the CDR3: TGTGCCTGGAGTGCCGACACCGGGGAGCTGTTTTTT. The V gene is TRBV30, the J gene TRBJ2-2, with D unclear. The CDR3 covers 12 residues. From germline, CDR1 is GTSNPN and CDR2 SVGIG (reference sequence). Trimming pared 1 base from V and 3 bases from J, leaving 3 bases between. Together with reference TRBV30 and TRBJ2-2, the CDR3 gives the full variable domain: SQTIHQWPATLVQPVGSPLSLECTVEGTSNPNLYWYRQAAGRGLQLLFYSVGIGQISSEVPQNLSASRPQDRQFILSSKKLLLSDSGFYLCAWSADTGELFFGEGSRLTVL.

The J gene is TRBJ2-7, the V gene TRBV29-1; 7 bases fit TRBD1. Germline CDR1 and CDR2: SQVTM and ANQGSEA. J gave up 2 bases and V 3 bases, and 10 bases lay outside the gene matches. The CDR3 is 15 amino acids. CDR3 coding DNA: TGCAGCGTTGATGCGACAGGGATTGGACCCTACGAGCAGTACTTC. This translates into CSVDATGIGPYEQYF.

The rearrangement joins TRBV27 to TRBJ2-6, with D unresolved. The CDR3 runs to 15 residues. Trimming took 5 bases from V and 0 from J, leaving 8 bases between them. The germline V gene has CDR1 MNHEY and CDR2 SMNVEV (reference sequence). The CDR3 region is CASSAWSSGANVLTF. The CDR3 DNA reads as TGTGCCAGCAGTGCCTGGAGCTCTGGGGCCAACGTCCTGACTTTC.

The chain is built from TRBV9 and TRBJ2-7; D unresolved. Trimming stripped 7 bases from V and 1 base from J, with 9 bases between. The CDR3 sequence is 12 residues long. Looked up from germline, CDR1 is SGDLS and CDR2 is YYNGEE. The CDR3 spells CASGSRSYEQYF. In DNA form, the CDR3 reads TGTGCCAGCGGGTCTCGGTCCTACGAGCAGTACTTC. The full variable domain, rest sourced from reference TRBV9 and TRBJ2-7, is DSGVTQTPKHLITATGQRVTLRCSPRSGDLSVYWYQQSLDQGLQFLIQYYNGEERAKGNILERFSAQQFPDLHSELNLSSLELGDSALYFCASGSRSYEQYFGPGTRLTVT.

The chain has TRBV7-9 and TRBJ2-5; D not resolved. The V and J ends lost 3 bases and 4 bases respectively, with 3 bases between them. Germline values: CDR1 SEHNR, CDR2 FQNEAQ (reference sequence). This CDR3 contains 11 residues. The CDR3 loop is CASSFSETQYF. CDR3 DNA sequence: TGTGCCAGCAGCTTTTCAGAGACCCAGTACTTC.